These 20 T cell receptor beta chains originate from one sample sequenced in a study of T cell repertoires in cytomegalovirus infection. Using its own MiXCR run on the reads, TCRdb lists one record per CDR3 protein. The sample contains roughly 720,000 distinct CDR3 sequences, about 40% of which appear only once. The specimen was PBMCs. The receptors derive from a human donor in good health (CMV status not recorded). Some clones in this sample may be carry-over from other donors' samples.

This clonotype was seen more than once but under ten times. The chain employs TRBV11-2 and TRBJ1-6, with D tentatively TRBD1 (5 bases). V lost 5 bases to trimming and J lost 7 bases, with 18 bases between them. Per germline, CDR1 SGHAT and CDR2 FQNNGV. The CDR3 consists of 16 residues. The CDR3 reads CASSPPGQGGNSPLHF. The DNA for the CDR3 is TGTGCCAGCAGCCCCCCCGGTCAGGGCGGGAATTCACCCCTCCACTTT.

The chain couples TRBV10-3 to TRBJ1-1; 8 bases are shared with TRBD1. The V segment lost 6 bases and the J segment 2 bases; nucleotides outside the gene matches: 5. The CDR3 consists of 14 residues. Germline V CDR1 and CDR2: ENHRY, SYGVKD. The CDR3 nucleotides are TGTGCCATCAGCGAGGACAGGGCCAACACTGAAGCTTTCTTT. It yields the protein CAISEDRANTEAFF.

This clonotype was observed a few times. The chain joins TRBV12-3 or TRBV12-4 to TRBJ2-7; 7 nucleotides line up with TRBD1. The CDR3 length is 14 residues. Trimming at V came to 3 bases and at J to 4 bases, leaving 6 bases not matched to a gene. The CDR3 DNA follows: TGTGCCAGCAGTTTCGGGACAGTAGAATACGAGCAGTACTTC. Translated: CASSFGTVEYEQYF.

This clonotype was seen only once. The chain combines TRBV12-3 or TRBV12-4 with TRBJ2-2; D may be TRBD1 or TRBD2 (5 bases each). The CDR3 loop spans 14 amino acids. V lost 3 bases and J lost 7, with 12 bases in between. CDR3 sequence: CASSLRGAIGELFF. CDR3 in DNA: TGTGCCAGCAGTTTGAGGGGCGCGATCGGGGAGCTGTTTTTT.

The chain couples TRBV28 to TRBJ1-3, with D possibly matching TRBD1 (5 bases). V was trimmed by 6 bases and J by 2 bases, leaving 14 bases between them. The CDR3 covers 15 residues. The germline CDR1 and CDR2 sequences are MDHEN and SYDVKM. CDR3 coding DNA: TGTGCCAGCAGAACCAGGGTGATCACTGGAAACACCATATATTTT. This translates into CASRTRVITGNTIYF.

This sequence joins TRBV6-5 and TRBJ1-2; the D gene is possibly TRBD1 (5 bases). This CDR3 contains 17 residues. The germline V gene encodes CDR1 MNHEY and CDR2 SVGAGI. The V end was cut by 2 bases, the J end by 0 bases, with 16 bases between. The CDR3 protein is CASSYRDQGLTNYGYTF. The CDR3 DNA sequence: TGTGCCAGCAGTTACCGGGACCAGGGACTTACTAACTATGGCTACACCTTC.

V and J are TRBV15 and TRBJ1-5, with D tentatively TRBD1 (5 bases). The length of the CDR3 is 15 residues. The V gene lost 5 bases and the J gene lost 7 bases, with 18 bases spanning the gap. CDR1 is LNHNV and CDR2 is YYDKDF in the germline V gene (reference sequence). The chain's CDR3 is CATSVGTDDPQPQHF. The CDR3, as DNA: TGTGCCACCAGCGTGGGGACCGATGATCCCCAGCCCCAGCATTTT.

About this clonotype: A read error may produce the germline difference seen at one junction end. The chain has TRBV12-3 or TRBV12-4 and TRBJ1-5, with TRBD1 matching over 8 bases. There are 15 residues in the CDR3. DNA of the CDR3: TGTGACAGCAGTTGGACAGGGAATAGCAATCAGCCCCAGCATTTT. Its protein product is CDSSWTGNSNQPQHF.

This clonotype was observed a few times. The chain joins TRBV19 to TRBJ2-4, with no clear D. This CDR3 has 15 amino acids. V lost 3 bases and J lost 0, with 9 bases in between. The germline V gene encodes CDR1 LNHDA and CDR2 SQIVND (reference sequence). CDR3: CASSISALAKNIQYF. In DNA, the CDR3 is TGTGCCAGTAGTATTTCCGCGCTAGCCAAAAACATTCAGTACTTC.

The chain is built from TRBV11-1 and TRBJ2-1, with 14 bases aligning to TRBD2. Germline loops: CDR1 SGHAT, CDR2 FQDESV (reference sequence). Trimming cost V 5 bases and J 7 bases; bases outside gene matches: 7. This CDR3 has 16 residues. The CDR3 nucleotides are TGTGCCAGCAGCGGGGGACTAGCGGGAGCTGAGAATGAGCAGTTCTTC. Protein sequence: CASSGGLAGAENEQFF. The variable domain in full, completed from reference TRBV11-1 and TRBJ2-1, reads EAEVAQSPRYKITEKSQAVAFWCDPISGHATLYWYRQILGQGPELLVQFQDESVVDDSQLPKDRFSAERLKGVDSTLKIQPAELGDSAMYLCASSGGLAGAENEQFFGPGTRLTVL.

This clonotype was seen more than once but under ten times. The V gene is TRBV12-3 or TRBV12-4, the J gene TRBJ1-1, with a weak D call TRBD1 (6 bases). The V end lost 5 bases, the J end lost 3 bases, and 19 bases lay between the germline ends. This CDR3 has 16 residues. DNA of the CDR3: TGTGCCAGCAGTCAGTCCCGGCGGACAGCTTACACTGAAGCTTTCTTT. Protein sequence: CASSQSRRTAYTEAFF.

A word on this clonotype: The junction departs from germline at one end; a sequencing error may be responsible. The chain couples TRBV7-2 to TRBJ2-1, with 10 bases identical to TRBD2. There are 17 residues in the CDR3. Germline lookup yields CDR1 SGHTA and CDR2 FQGNSA. The CDR3 DNA sequence: TGTGCCAGCCCCAAGCGGGGGGGCCTTATTTATAACAATGAGCCGTTCTTC. Protein product: CASPKRGGLIYNNEPFF.

The V gene is TRBV10-3, the J gene TRBJ2-3; 10 nucleotides agree with TRBD1. V lost 7 bases to trimming and J lost 13 bases; unmatched junction nucleotides: 11. The V gene's germline CDR1 is ENHRY and CDR2 SYGVKD. CDR3 length: 13 residues. The DNA of the CDR3 is TGTGCCATCAATCGGGACAGGGGCCCGCGAAAGTATTTT. This codes for CAINRDRGPRKYF.

This clonotype was recorded a few times. V usage is TRBV7-8 and J usage is TRBJ1-5; D is possibly TRBD1 (5 bases). The CDR3 is 14 residues long. Germline V gene sequence: CDR1 SGHVS, CDR2 FQNEAQ. Trimming left V 7 bases short and J 4 bases short, with 14 bases between. Here the CDR3 reads CASTPGRPNQPQHF. Written as DNA, the CDR3 is TGTGCCAGCACGCCGGGACGCCCGAATCAGCCCCAGCATTTT.

This clonotype has a handful of counts. The V and J genes are TRBV7-6 and TRBJ2-3, with 10 nucleotides matching TRBD1. This CDR3 spans 16 amino acids. Germline CDR1 and CDR2: SGHVS and FNYEAQ. Trimming at V came to 1 base and at J to 2 bases, leaving 3 bases not matched to a gene. The CDR3 here is CASSLVTGGYTDTQYF. CDR3 bases: TGTGCCAGCAGCTTAGTGACAGGGGGCTACACAGATACGCAGTATTTT.

The V call is TRBV28, the J call TRBJ2-5; the D is unclear. Germline loops: CDR1 MDHEN, CDR2 SYDVKM. The CDR3 loop spans 14 amino acids. V was trimmed by 3 bases and J by 3 bases, leaving 11 bases between them. CDR3 coding DNA: TGTGCCAGCAGTTTTTTGGCAAGAGAAGAGACCCAGTACTTC. Translation gives CASSFLAREETQYF. The variable domain in full, with the rest retrieved from reference TRBV28 and TRBJ2-5, is DVKVTQSSRYLVKRTGEKVFLECVQDMDHENMFWYRQDPGLGLRLIYFSYDVKMKEKGDIPEGYSVSREKKERFSLILESASTNQTSMYLCASSFLAREETQYFGPGTRLLVL.

The V gene is TRBV7-6, the J gene TRBJ2-3; D gene uncertain. Germline V CDR1 and CDR2: SGHVS, FNYEAQ. CDR3 length equals 19 residues. Trimming stripped 4 bases from V and 2 bases from J, with 25 bases between. The CDR3 DNA sequence: TGTGCCAGCAGCTCAAATAGTCACGACGACTCCAGGTCCACAGATACGCAGTATTTT. Protein: CASSSNSHDDSRSTDTQYF.

The rearrangement links TRBV19 to TRBJ1-5; a possible D gene is TRBD1 (5 bases). Deletions cut 5 bases from V and 5 bases from J, with 10 bases between. CDR1 is LNHDA and CDR2 is SQIVND in the germline V gene (reference sequence). The CDR3 is 13 amino acids. CDR3 sequence: CASSATGYQPQHF. DNA of the CDR3: TGTGCCAGTAGTGCTACAGGTTATCAGCCCCAGCATTTT.

This clonotype was picked up a small number of times. The chain couples TRBV20-1 to TRBJ2-7; the match to TRBD2 covers 12 bases. The CDR3 spans 15 residues. Trimming at V came to 3 bases and at J to 4 bases, leaving 7 bases not matched to a gene. Germline assignment: CDR1 DFQATT and CDR2 SNEGSKA (reference sequence). CDR3 coding DNA: TGCAGTGCTAGTCGCCTAGCGGGAGGGGGGTACGAGCAGTACTTC. Amino acid sequence: CSASRLAGGGYEQYF.

On this clonotype itself: Possible read error: a much larger clone is one base away. V gene TRBV7-2 combines with J gene TRBJ1-2; D not resolved. Germline V gene data show CDR1 as SGHTA and CDR2 as FQGNSA. CDR3 length: 12 amino acids. The CDR3 protein is CAISSNGISYTF. CDR3 DNA: TGTGCCATCAGCAGCAACGGGATTAGCTACACCTTC.